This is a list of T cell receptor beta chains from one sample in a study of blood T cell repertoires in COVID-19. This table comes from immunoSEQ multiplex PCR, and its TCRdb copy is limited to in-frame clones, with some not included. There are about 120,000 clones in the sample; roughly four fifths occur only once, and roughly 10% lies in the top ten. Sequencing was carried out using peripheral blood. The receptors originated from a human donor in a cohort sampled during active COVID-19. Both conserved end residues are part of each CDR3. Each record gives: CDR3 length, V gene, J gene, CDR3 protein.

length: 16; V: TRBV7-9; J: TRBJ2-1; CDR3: CASSSTRAGGLNEQFF
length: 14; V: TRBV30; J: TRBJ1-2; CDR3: CAWSYGRTGYGYTF
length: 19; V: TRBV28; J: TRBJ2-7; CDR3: CASGLIRPGVFSISYEQYF
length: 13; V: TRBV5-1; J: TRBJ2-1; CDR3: CASRRLVVSEQFF
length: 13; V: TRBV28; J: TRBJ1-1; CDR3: CASRDRENTEAFF
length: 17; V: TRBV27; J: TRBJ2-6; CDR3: CASSSRGPNLGANVLTF
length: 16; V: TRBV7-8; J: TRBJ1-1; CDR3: CASSPKTGGYFTEAFF
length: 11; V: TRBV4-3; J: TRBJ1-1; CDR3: CASRGNTEAFF
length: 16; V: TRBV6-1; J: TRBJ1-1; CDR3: CASSESTRPVNTEAFF
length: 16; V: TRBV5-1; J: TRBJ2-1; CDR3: CASSLIMASSYNEQFF
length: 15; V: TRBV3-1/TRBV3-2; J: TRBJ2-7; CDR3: CASSPTGTSGYEQYF
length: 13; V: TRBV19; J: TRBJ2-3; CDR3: CASSLQNTDTQYF
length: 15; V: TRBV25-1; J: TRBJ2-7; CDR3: CASSEPSGQGVEQYF
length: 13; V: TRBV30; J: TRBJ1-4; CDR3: CAWNRASNEKLFF
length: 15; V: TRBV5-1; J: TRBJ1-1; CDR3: CASSNSGGANTEAFF
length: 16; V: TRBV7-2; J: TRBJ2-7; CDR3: CASSLRRQGGGYEQYF
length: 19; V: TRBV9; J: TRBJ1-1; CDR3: CASSHAFGQGLSADTEAFF
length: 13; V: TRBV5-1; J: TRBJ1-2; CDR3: CASSWTGSEGYTF
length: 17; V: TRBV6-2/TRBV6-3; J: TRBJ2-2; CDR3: CASSPRSSGRAVGELFF
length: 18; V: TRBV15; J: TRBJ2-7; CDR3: CATSRDINPQGLSYEQYF
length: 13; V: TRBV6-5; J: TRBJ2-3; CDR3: CASGLAFTDTQYF
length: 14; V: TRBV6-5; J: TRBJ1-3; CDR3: CASSSGTVGNTIYF
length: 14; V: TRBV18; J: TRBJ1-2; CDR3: CASSPSQRNYGYTF
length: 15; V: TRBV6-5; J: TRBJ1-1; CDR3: CASSPLSPLPPEAFF
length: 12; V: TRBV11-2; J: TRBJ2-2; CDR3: CASTSSTGELFF
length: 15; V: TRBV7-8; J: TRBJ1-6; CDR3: CASSLVLGANSPLHF
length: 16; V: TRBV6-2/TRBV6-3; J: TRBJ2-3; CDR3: CASSDSGRTSTDTQYF
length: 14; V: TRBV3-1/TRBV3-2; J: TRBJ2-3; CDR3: CASSQSGATDTQYF
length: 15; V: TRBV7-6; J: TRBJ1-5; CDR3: CASSLTGLGNQPQHF
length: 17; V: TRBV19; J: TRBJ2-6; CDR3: CASSIGSGASGANVLTF
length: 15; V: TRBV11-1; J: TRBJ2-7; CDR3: CASSDRDRGLYEQYF
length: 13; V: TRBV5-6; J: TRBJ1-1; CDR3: CASSLESGSAAFF
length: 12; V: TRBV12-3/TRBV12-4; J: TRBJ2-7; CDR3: CASKRDTYEQYF
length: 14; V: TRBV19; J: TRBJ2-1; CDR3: CASSISTSGREQFF
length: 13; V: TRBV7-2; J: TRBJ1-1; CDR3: CASSSPVNTEAFF
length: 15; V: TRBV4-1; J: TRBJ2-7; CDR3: CASSQVSGHLYEQYF
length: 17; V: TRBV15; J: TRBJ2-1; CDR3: CATSRAPGTGILNEQFF